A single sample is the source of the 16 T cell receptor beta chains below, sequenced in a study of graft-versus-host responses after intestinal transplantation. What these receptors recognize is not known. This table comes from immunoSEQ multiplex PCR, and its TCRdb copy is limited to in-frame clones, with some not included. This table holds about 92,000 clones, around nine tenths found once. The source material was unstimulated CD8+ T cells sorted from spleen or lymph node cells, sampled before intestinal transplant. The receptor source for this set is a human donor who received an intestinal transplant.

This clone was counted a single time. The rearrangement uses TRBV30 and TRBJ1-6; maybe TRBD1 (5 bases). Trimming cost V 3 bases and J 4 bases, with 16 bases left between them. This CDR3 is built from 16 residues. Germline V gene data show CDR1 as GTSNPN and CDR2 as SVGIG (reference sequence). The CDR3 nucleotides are TGTGCCTGGAGCGGAACCTCGGGGGGGTATAATTCACCCCTCCACTTT. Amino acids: CAWSGTSGGYNSPLHF.

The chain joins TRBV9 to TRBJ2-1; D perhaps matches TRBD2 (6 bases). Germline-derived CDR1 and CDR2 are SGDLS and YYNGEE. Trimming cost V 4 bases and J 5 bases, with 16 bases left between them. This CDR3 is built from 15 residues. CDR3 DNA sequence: TGTGCCAGCAGCCCCCAGGCCGGGAGCCACAATGAGCAGTTCTTC. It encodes CASSPQAGSHNEQFF.

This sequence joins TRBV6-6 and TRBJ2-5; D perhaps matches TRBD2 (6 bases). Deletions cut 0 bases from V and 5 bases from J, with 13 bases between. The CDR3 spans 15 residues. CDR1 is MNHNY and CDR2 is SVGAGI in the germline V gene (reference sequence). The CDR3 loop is CASSYSQFAGETQYF. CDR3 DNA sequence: TGTGCCAGCAGTTACTCCCAGTTCGCGGGGGAGACCCAGTACTTC.

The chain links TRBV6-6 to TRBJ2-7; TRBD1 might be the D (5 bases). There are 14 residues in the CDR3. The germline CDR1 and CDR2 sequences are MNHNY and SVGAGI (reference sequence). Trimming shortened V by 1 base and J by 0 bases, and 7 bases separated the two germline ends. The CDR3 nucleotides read TGTGCCAGCAGTTACTTCAGGGACTCCTACGAGCAGTACTTC. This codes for CASSYFRDSYEQYF.

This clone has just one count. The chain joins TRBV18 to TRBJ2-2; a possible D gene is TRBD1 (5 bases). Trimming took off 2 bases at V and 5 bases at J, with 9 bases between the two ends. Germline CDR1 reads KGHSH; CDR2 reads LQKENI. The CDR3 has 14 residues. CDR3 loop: CASSPKGKTGELFF. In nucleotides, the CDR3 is TGTGCCAGCTCACCAAAGGGGAAAACCGGGGAGCTGTTTTTT.

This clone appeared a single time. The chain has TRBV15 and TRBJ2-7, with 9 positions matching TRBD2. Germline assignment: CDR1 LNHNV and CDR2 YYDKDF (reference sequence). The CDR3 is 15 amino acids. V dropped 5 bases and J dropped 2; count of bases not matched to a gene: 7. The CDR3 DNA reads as TGTGCCACCAGCTTTGGTCTAGCGGGGACCTACGAGCAGTACTTC. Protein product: CATSFGLAGTYEQYF.

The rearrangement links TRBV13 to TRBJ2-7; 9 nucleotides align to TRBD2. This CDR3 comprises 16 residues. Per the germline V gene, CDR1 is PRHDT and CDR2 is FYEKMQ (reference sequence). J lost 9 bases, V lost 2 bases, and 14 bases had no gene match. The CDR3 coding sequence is TGTGCCAGCAGCTTACAGGGGCCGGGACTAGCCGGAGGGCAGTACTTC. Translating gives CASSLQGPGLAGGQYF.

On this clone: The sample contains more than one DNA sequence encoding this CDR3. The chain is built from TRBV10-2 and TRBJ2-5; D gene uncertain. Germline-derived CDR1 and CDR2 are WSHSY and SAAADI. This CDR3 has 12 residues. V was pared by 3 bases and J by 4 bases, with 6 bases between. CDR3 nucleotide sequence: TGCGCCAGCAGTGAAAGTGGAGAGACCCAGTACTTC. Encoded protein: CASSESGETQYF.

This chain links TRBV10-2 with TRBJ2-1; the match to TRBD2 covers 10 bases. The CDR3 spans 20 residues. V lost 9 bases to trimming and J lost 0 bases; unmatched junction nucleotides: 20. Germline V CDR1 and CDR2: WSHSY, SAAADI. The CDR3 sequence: CASTRDSASGGASSYNEQFF. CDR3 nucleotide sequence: TGCGCCAGTACCCGGGACAGTGCTAGCGGGGGAGCAAGCTCCTACAATGAGCAGTTCTTC.

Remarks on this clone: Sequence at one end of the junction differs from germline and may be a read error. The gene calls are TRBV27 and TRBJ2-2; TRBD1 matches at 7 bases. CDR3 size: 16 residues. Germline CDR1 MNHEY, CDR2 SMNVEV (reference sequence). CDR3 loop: CASSLPPGGGTGEPFF. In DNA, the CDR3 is TGTGCCAGCAGTTTACCGCCAGGGGGTGGCACCGGGGAGCCGTTTTTT.

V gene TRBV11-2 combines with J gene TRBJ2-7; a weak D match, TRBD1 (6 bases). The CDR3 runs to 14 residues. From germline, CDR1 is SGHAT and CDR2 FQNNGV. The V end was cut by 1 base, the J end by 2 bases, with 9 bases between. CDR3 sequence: CASSLGGTPYEQYF. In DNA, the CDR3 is TGTGCCAGCAGCTTAGGGGGGACACCCTACGAGCAGTACTTC.

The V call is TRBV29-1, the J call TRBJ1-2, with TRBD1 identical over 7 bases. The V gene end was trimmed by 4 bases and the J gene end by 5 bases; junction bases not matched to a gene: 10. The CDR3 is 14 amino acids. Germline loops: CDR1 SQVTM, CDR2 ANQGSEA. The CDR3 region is CSVAPSRQGYGYTF. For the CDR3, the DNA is TGCAGCGTTGCCCCTTCTCGACAGGGATATGGCTACACCTTC.

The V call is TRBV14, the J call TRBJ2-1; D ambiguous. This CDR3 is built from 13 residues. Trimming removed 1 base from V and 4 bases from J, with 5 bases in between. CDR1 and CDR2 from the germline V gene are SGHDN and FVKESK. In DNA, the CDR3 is TGTGCCAGCAGCCAAGTCCGGTACAATGAGCAGTTCTTC. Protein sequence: CASSQVRYNEQFF.

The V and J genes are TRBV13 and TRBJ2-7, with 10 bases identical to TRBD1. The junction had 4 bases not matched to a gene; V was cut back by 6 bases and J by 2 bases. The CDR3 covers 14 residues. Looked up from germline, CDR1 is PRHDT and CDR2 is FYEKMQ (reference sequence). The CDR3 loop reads CASRGTGAPYEQYF. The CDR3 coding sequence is TGTGCCAGCAGGGGGACAGGGGCCCCCTACGAGCAGTACTTC. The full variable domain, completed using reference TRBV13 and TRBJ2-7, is AAGVIQSPRHLIKEKRETATLKCYPIPRHDTVYWYQQGPGQDPQFLISFYEKMQSDKGSIPDRFSAQQFSDYHSELNMSSLELGDSALYFCASRGTGAPYEQYFGPGTRLTVT.

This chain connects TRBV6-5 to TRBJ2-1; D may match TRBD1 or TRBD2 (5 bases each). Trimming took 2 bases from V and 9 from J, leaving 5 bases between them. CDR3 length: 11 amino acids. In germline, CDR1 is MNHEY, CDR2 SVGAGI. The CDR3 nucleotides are TGTGCCAGCAGTTACGGGACTGAGCAGTTCTTC. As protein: CASSYGTEQFF.

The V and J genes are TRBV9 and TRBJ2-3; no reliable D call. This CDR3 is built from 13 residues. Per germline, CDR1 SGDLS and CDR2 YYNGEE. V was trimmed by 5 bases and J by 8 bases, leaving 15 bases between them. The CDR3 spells CASSDPSDATQYF. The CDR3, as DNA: TGTGCCAGCAGTGATCCCTCCGACGCTACGCAGTATTTT.